The clone carrying this TCR beta chain was detected a few times. How the authors handled the data: Reference gene primer amplification yielded estimated nucleated cell counts. Only in-frame clones appear in the TCRdb table, and some are missing; sequencing was by immunoSEQ multiplex PCR. D and trimming were read from the DNA, whereas the V and J calls and clone size are those reported in that table. The data show about 120,000 clones, with more than 70% seen just once and 7.9% held by the top ten. This sample was taken from a study of blood T cell repertoires in COVID-19. Study details: Donors in the United States, Italy and Spain gave samples during acute or convalescent COVID-19. Sample material is recorded as cDNA or gDNA derived from T cells, B-cell-depleted T cells, or PBMCs.

Germline CDR1 and CDR2: SGHNT and YYREEE (reference sequence). The trim removed 4 bases at V and 2 bases at J, leaving 9 bases unmatched. The CDR3 length is 15 residues. The chain has TRBV5-4 and TRBJ2-7, with 7 bases lining up with TRBD2. This TCR was recovered from a human donor in a cohort sampled during active COVID-19. The sample comprised peripheral blood. CDR3: CASSGGLSPPYEQYF. CDR3 in DNA: TGTGCCAGCAGCGGGGGACTATCTCCTCCCTACGAGCAGTACTTC.